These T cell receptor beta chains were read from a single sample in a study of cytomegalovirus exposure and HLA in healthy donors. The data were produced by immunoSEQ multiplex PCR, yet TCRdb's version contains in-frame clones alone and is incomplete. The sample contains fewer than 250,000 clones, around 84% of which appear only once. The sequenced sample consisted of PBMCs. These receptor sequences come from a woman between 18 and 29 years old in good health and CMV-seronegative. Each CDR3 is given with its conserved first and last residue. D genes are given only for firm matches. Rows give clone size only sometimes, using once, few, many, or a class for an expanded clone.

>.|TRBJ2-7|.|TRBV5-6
CASSLATGAEQYF
TGTGCCAGCAGCTTGGCCACAGGCGCCGAGCAGTACTTC
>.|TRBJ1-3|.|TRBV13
CASSSPGAGNTIYF
TGTGCCAGCAGCTCCCCGGGGGCTGGAAACACCATATATTTT
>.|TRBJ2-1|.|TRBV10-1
CASSSRDNEQFF
TGCGCCAGCAGTTCACGGGACAATGAGCAGTTCTTC
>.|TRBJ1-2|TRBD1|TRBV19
CASSTLPGQGNYGYTF
TGTGCCAGTAGTACTCTTCCGGGACAGGGAAACTATGGCTACACCTTC
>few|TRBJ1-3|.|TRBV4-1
CASSLEAENTIYF
TGCGCCAGCAGCCTGGAAGCGGAAAACACCATATATTTT
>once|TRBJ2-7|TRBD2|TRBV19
CASSTTSGRYEQYF
TGTGCCAGTAGTACGACTAGCGGGAGATACGAGCAGTACTTC
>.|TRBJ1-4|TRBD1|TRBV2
CASTQSGTVDEKLFF
TGTGCCAGCACCCAATCAGGGACAGTTGACGAAAAACTGTTTTTT
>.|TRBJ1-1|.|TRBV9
CASSVGTGQHNTEAFF
TGTGCCAGCAGCGTAGGTACCGGACAGCATAACACTGAAGCTTTCTTT
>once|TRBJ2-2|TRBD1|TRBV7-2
CASTQGAGELFF
TGTGCCAGCACCCAGGGGGCCGGGGAGCTGTTTTTT
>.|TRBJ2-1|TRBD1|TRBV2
CATPGRDSYNEQFF
TGTGCCACGCCAGGACGGGACAGTTACAATGAGCAGTTCTTC
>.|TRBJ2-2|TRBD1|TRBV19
CASSIRPGQGALNTGELFF
TGTGCCAGTAGTATCAGACCGGGACAGGGGGCGTTAAACACCGGGGAGCTGTTTTTT
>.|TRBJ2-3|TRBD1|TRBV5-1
CASSSQGATDTQYF
TGCGCCAGCAGCTCCCAGGGGGCAACAGATACGCAGTATTTT
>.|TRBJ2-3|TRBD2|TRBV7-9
CSSSSGLAVTDTQYF
TGTTCCAGCAGTTCGGGACTAGCGGTCACAGATACGCAGTATTTT
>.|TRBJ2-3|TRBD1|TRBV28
CASSGTGWADTQYF
TGTGCCAGCAGTGGGACAGGGTGGGCAGATACGCAGTATTTT
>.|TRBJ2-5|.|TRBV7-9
CASSPHGETQYF
TGTGCCAGCAGCCCCCACGGAGAGACCCAGTACTTC
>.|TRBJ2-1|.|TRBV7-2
CASTLLYNEQFF
TGTGCCAGCACACTGCTCTACAATGAGCAGTTCTTC
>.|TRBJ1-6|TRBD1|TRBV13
CASSNRAGQGGSSYNSPLHF
TGTGCCAGCAGCAACCGGGCCGGACAGGGAGGAAGCTCCTATAATTCACCCCTCCACTTT
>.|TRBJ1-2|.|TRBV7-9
CASSSYIGDGEDIYGYTF
TGTGCCAGCAGCTCTTATATCGGGGACGGGGAGGATATCTATGGCTACACCTTC
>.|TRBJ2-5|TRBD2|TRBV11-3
CASSSGLAMKTQYF
TGTGCCAGCAGTTCTGGACTAGCGATGAAGACCCAGTACTTC
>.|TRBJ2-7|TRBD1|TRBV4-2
CASSQEWQGEYEQYF
TGTGCCAGCAGCCAAGAGTGGCAGGGGGAATACGAGCAGTACTTC
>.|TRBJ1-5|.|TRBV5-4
CASSRDNQPQHF
TGTGCCAGCAGCCGGGACAATCAGCCCCAGCATTTT
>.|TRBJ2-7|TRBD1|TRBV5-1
CASSPTGTRDEQYF
TGCGCCAGCAGTCCGACAGGGACCCGCGACGAGCAGTACTTC
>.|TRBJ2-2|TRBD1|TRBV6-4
CASSGGQDTGELFF
TGTGCCAGCAGTGGCGGACAGGACACCGGGGAGCTGTTTTTT
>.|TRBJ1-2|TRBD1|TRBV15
CATSRELGQAGGYTF
TGTGCCACCAGCAGAGAACTAGGACAGGCGGGTGGCTACACCTTC
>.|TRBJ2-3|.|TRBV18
CASSPSKPSTDTQYF
TGTGCCAGCTCACCATCAAAGCCTAGCACAGATACGCAGTATTTT
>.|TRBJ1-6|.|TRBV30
CAWRGRRDNSPLHF
TGTGCCTGGCGGGGTAGACGGGATAATTCACCCCTCCACTTT
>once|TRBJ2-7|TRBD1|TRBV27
CASSLSGQGAGEQYF
TGTGCCAGCAGTTTATCTGGACAGGGGGCGGGCGAGCAGTACTTC
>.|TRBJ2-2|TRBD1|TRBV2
CASTRTGGATGELFF
TGTGCCAGCACTCGGACAGGGGGGGCCACCGGGGAGCTGTTTTTT
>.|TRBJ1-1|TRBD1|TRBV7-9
CASSMTSGTVDTEAFF
TGTGCCAGCAGCATGACCTCCGGGACAGTGGACACTGAAGCTTTCTTT
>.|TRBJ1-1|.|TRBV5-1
CASSLTGWPEAFF
TGCGCCAGCAGCTTGACAGGGTGGCCTGAAGCTTTCTTT
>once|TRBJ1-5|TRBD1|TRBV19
CASSPGTGALSVQPQHF
TGTGCCAGTAGTCCCGGGACAGGGGCCCTCTCTGTTCAGCCCCAGCATTTT
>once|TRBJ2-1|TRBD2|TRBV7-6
CASSSRTSGGVDEQFF
TGTGCCAGCAGCTCCCGGACTAGCGGGGGAGTGGATGAGCAGTTCTTC
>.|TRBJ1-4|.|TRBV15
CATSSALRERNEKLFF
TGTGCCACCAGCAGTGCCCTCCGGGAGAGAAATGAAAAACTGTTTTTT
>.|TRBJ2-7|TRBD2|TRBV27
CASSFPGGNEQYF
TGTGCCAGCAGTTTTCCGGGGGGGAATGAGCAGTACTTC
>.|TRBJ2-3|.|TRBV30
CATQGGPGTDTQYF
TGTGCCACCCAAGGGGGACCGGGCACAGATACGCAGTATTTT
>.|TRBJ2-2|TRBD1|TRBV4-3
CASSHHRGYSNTGELFF
TGCGCCAGCAGCCACCACAGGGGATATTCGAACACCGGGGAGCTGTTTTTT
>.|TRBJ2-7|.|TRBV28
CASSPQGSGEQYF
TGTGCCAGCAGTCCACAGGGCTCAGGCGAGCAGTACTTC
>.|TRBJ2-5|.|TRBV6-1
CASSLQGQETQYF
TGTGCCAGCAGTCTTCAGGGCCAAGAGACCCAGTACTTC
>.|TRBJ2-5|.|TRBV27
CASSPLEVETQYF
TGTGCCAGCAGTCCCCTTGAGGTAGAGACCCAGTACTTC
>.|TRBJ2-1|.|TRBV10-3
CAISVSLLHNEQFF
TGTGCCATCAGTGTCTCCCTATTACACAATGAGCAGTTCTTC
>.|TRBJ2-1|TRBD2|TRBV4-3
CASSQAIAGEGYNEQFF
TGCGCCAGCAGCCAGGCCATAGCGGGAGAAGGGTACAATGAGCAGTTCTTC
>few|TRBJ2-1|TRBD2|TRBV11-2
CASSLVTSGSYEQFF
TGTGCCAGCAGCTTAGTAACTAGCGGGAGCTATGAGCAGTTCTTC
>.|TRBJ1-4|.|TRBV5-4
CASSFGGTATNEKLFF
TGTGCCAGCAGCTTTGGGGGGACTGCAACTAATGAAAAACTGTTTTTT
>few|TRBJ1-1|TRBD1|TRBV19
CASSMVTGTTEAFF
TGTGCCAGTAGTATGGTGACAGGGACCACTGAAGCTTTCTTT
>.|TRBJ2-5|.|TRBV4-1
CASSQVVTSYLPETQYF
TGCGCCAGCAGCCAAGTCGTGACTAGTTACCTCCCGGAGACCCAGTACTTC
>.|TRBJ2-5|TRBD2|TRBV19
CASSIDGGTSYGETQYF
TGTGCCAGTAGTATAGACGGAGGGACTAGCTACGGGGAGACCCAGTACTTC
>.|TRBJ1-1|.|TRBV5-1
CASRYDRGPHTEAFF
TGCGCCAGCAGGTATGATAGAGGGCCCCACACTGAAGCTTTCTTT
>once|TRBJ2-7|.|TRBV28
CASSSGHTYEQYF
TGTGCCAGCAGTTCCGGACACACCTACGAGCAGTACTTC
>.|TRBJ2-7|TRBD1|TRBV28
CASRGQGNSYEQYF
TGTGCCAGCAGGGGACAGGGCAACTCCTACGAGCAGTACTTC
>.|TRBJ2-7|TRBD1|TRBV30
CAWTPGQGYEQYF
TGTGCCTGGACCCCAGGACAGGGCTACGAGCAGTACTTC
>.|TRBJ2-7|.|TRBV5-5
CASSKATGTSYEQYF
TGTGCCAGCAGCAAGGCGACCGGGACATCCTACGAGCAGTACTTC